The source of this TCR beta chain is a study of blood T cell repertoires in COVID-19. Overall study: Researchers got acute and convalescent COVID-19 samples from the United States, Italy and Spain. PBMCs, B-cell-depleted T cells, or T cells were the source of the cDNA or gDNA that made up the material.

The germline gives CDR1 SGHNT, CDR2 YYREEE (reference sequence). The CDR3 covers 14 residues. V lost 1 base, J lost 9 bases, and 14 bases lay in between. Study processing details: By means of reference gene primer amplification, nucleated cell counts were estimated. TCRdb keeps only in-frame clones here, not all; method: immunoSEQ multiplex PCR. The V and J calls and clone size come from that table; D and trimming were worked out from the DNA. The sample shows under 200,000 clones, about 87% of them seen only once. The rearrangement links TRBV5-4 to TRBJ2-1, with D possibly matching TRBD2 (5 bases). Sequencing was performed on peripheral blood. The receptor was derived from an elderly woman with COVID-19, enrolled during active disease. This CDR3 is CASSLTLEVVEQFF. The CDR3 DNA sequence: TGTGCCAGCAGCTTGACACTGGAGGTTGTTGAGCAGTTCTTC.